These 10 T cell receptor beta chains originate from one sample sequenced in a study of T cells in Graves' hyperthyroidism and ophthalmopathy (dated 2019 in TCRdb). To prepare the library, multiplex PCR was applied. Sequenced on an Illumina HiSeq 2000. TCR beta CDR3 regions were amplified from RNA transcripts. The first round of RT-PCR for the TCR CDR3 was performed with the HTBI primer set and the Qiagen OneStep RT-PCR kit. TCRdb handled the public reads itself, with Q25 trimming in fastp and clone calling in MiXCR, and kept productive beta chains. Identical CDR3 protein sequences are pooled into one entry, listed with their most common genes and DNA. This sample has some 270,000 distinct CDR3 sequences in its table, and approximately 14% of those were observed once. Approximately 7.9% of the sample belongs to the ten largest clones. Material for sequencing was blood. The receptors were gathered from a woman in her 40s with Graves' hyperthyroidism.

At least ten counts were recorded for this clonotype. CDR3 sequence: CASGTGQGAVGNQPQHF. The CDR3 DNA reads TGTGCCAGTGGAACGGGACAGGGGGCGGTAGGCAATCAGCCCCAGCATTTT. The chain employs TRBV19 and TRBJ1-5; 12 bases fit TRBD1. Germline CDR1 LNHDA, CDR2 SQIVND (reference sequence). CDR3 length: 17 amino acids. With 8 bases clipped from V and 2 bases from J, the junction kept 10 bases outside the gene matches.

This clonotype was observed many times. The rearrangement uses TRBV5-1 and TRBJ2-1; weak D call: TRBD2 (6 bases). The germline gives CDR1 SGHRS, CDR2 YFSETQ. V was trimmed by 0 bases and J by 4 bases, leaving 17 bases between them. The CDR3 is made up of 17 amino acids. CDR3 coding DNA: TGCGCCAGCAGCTTGGAGGGAATAGCGGATTTGTACAATGAGCAGTTCTTC. It encodes CASSLEGIADLYNEQFF.

The table lists this clonotype with many counts. V gene TRBV7-9 combines with J gene TRBJ2-5; D perhaps matches TRBD2 (5 bases). The CDR3 spans 14 residues. CDR1 and CDR2 (germline): SEHNR, FQNEAQ (reference sequence). Trimming took off 8 bases at V and 5 bases at J, with 18 bases between the two ends. In DNA form, the CDR3 reads TGTGCCAGCCGCCGGGCAGCGGCTGAGGAGACCCAGTACTTC. Protein product: CASRRAAAEETQYF.

This clonotype was seen many times. The V and J genes are TRBV7-6 and TRBJ2-7; 11 bases are a match to TRBD2. With 4 bases clipped from V and 3 bases from J, the junction kept 8 bases outside the gene matches. Germline CDR1 is SGHVS and CDR2 is FNYEAQ. The CDR3 totals 16 residues. CDR3: CASSSLAGTSGYEQYF. The CDR3 region has the DNA TGTGCCAGCAGCTCGTTAGCCGGGACTAGCGGCTACGAGCAGTACTTC.

This clonotype was detected many times. V and J are TRBV12-3 or TRBV12-4 and TRBJ2-5, with D unclear. The CDR3 totals 11 residues. V lost 6 bases and J lost 5, with 7 bases in between. The CDR3 protein is CASRTRETQYF. The CDR3 nucleotides are TGTGCCAGCAGAACCAGGGAGACCCAGTACTTC.

This clonotype has only a few counts. The chain is built from TRBV14 and TRBJ1-4; D remains ambiguous. Germline loops: CDR1 SGHDN, CDR2 FVKESK. The CDR3 sequence is 12 residues long. The V end was cut by 3 bases, the J end by 7 bases, with 6 bases between. Here the CDR3 reads CASSHSPEKLFF. The CDR3 region has the DNA TGTGCCAGCAGCCACTCTCCTGAAAAACTGTTTTTT. Using reference TRBV14 and TRBJ1-4 for the parts outside the CDR3, the full variable domain is EAGVTQFPSHSVIEKGQTVTLRCDPISGHDNLYWYRRVMGKEIKFLLHFVKESKQDESGMPNNRFLAERTGGTYSTLKVQPAELEDSGVYFCASSHSPEKLFFGSGTQLSVL.

This clonotype was observed many times. The DNA for the CDR3 is TGTGCCAGCAGTGACGCCGGGACGGCGAACACTGAAGCTTTCTTT. Its protein is CASSDAGTANTEAFF. This sequence joins TRBV2 and TRBJ1-1, with D possibly TRBD1 on 5 matching bases. The CDR3 spans 15 residues. CDR1 is SNHLY and CDR2 is FYNNEI in the germline V gene. Trimming pared 3 bases from V and 1 base from J, leaving 12 bases between.

A few counts support this clonotype. The chain links TRBV20-1 to TRBJ2-1, with a possible D match to TRBD2 (5 bases). The V gene lost 1 base and the J gene lost 7 bases, with 11 bases spanning the gap. CDR1 and CDR2 from the germline V gene are DFQATT and SNEGSKA (reference sequence). CDR3 length: 13 residues. The CDR3, as DNA: TGCAGTGCTAGAGTGCTAGCTGGGAATGAGCAGTTCTTC. Encoded protein: CSARVLAGNEQFF.

This chain uses TRBV27 with TRBJ2-5; D may be TRBD2 (5 bases). The CDR3 contains 13 residues. CDR1 is MNHEY, CDR2 SMNVEV, per germline (reference sequence). V was trimmed by 2 bases and J by 9 bases, leaving 13 bases between them. CDR3 nucleotide sequence: TGTGCCAGCAGTTTAAATAGCGTGGGTTCCCAGTACTTC. Protein: CASSLNSVGSQYF.

There are many counts of this clonotype. The chain joins TRBV6-2 or TRBV6-3 to TRBJ2-1; D is possibly TRBD2 (5 bases). Germline CDR1 and CDR2: MNHEY and SVGEGT. Trimming cost V 6 bases and J 0 bases, with 12 bases left between them. The CDR3 loop spans 15 amino acids. The CDR3 region is CASRKDWSSYNEQFF. DNA for the CDR3: TGTGCCAGCAGAAAGGACTGGAGCTCCTACAATGAGCAGTTCTTC.